This TCR beta chain was sequenced in a study of OX40 agonist ivuxolimab in advanced cancers. Study context: Previous treatment with anti-PD-1, anti-PD-L1 or anti-CTLA-4 therapy was allowed; under 50% had received some.

Study-wide points: CD8+ T cells were the subset that, on average, had more expanded clones than CD4+.

Sequenced by immunoSEQ multiplex PCR; TCRdb stores in-frame clones only, minus some. The data hold around 46,000 clones, with about four fifths observed a single time. For this clone: The antigen is undetermined.

Patients with autoimmune history or systemic immunosuppression were excluded. V shed 0 bases and J shed 11 bases, with 13 bases lying between them. The germline CDR1 and CDR2 sequences are LNHDA and SQIVND (reference sequence). The CDR3 has 13 amino acids. This sequence originates from an adult with an advanced solid tumor such as melanoma, head and neck, liver or kidney cancer. Material: CD4+ or CD8+ T cells sorted from blood, obtained in a trial of the OX40 agonist ivuxolimab. J is TRBJ1-1 and V is TRBV19; D uncertain. CDR3 DNA sequence: TGTGCCAGTAGTATAGAACCCACGAAGATGGCTTTCTTT. Its translation is CASSIEPTKMAFF.